This T cell receptor (beta chain) was obtained from a study of blood T cells in healthy people across ages. Study at large: T cells yielded about one barcoded beta molecule per two cells through template switching.

Primers used in a second PCR of roughly 6 to 12 cycles were a sample-barcoded 5' primer and a J-beta primer mix. TCRdb reprocessed the 5' RACE reads with MiXCR, giving one entry per CDR3 protein. Among about 1.5 million distinct CDR3 sequences listed, about 40% were seen once. Trimming left V 3 bases short and J 2 bases short, with 8 bases between. CDR3 length equals 13 residues. Germline loops: CDR1 LGHDT, CDR2 YNNKEL (reference sequence). Each donor was a healthy Caucasian individual from Russia, aged 6 to 90. General study findings and limits: Long-lived donors exceeded aged donors in naive CD4+ cells and diversity.

A word on this clonotype: Its cognate antigen is unknown. This clone may be a read error of a much larger clone one base away. The CDR3 does not end in the conserved phenylalanine or tryptophan, so this is likely a read error.

The source is a woman under 30 in good health. J is TRBJ2-7 and V is TRBV3-1; a weak D match, TRBD2 (5 bases). Sequencing input: blood. The CDR3 loop reads CASSHRGPYEQYS. CDR3 DNA sequence: TGTGCCAGCAGCCACCGCGGGCCCTACGAGCAGTACTCC.